This T cell receptor beta chain stems from a study of shared clonotypes between healthy human individuals (TCRdb year 2020). A note on the overall study: A few men and a couple of women, aged 18 to 49 years, made up the cohort. For each donor, three plates each were used for CD4 naive and CD4 memory, two plates were used for CD8 naive, and one plate was used for CD8 memory. Blood TCR repertoires of about five healthy adults were deeply sequenced to estimate repertoire size and the extent of clonotype sharing between individuals. Different laboratories and diverse techniques were used to prepare libraries and sequence TCR repertoires, to increase sequencing depth and limit assay-specific biases. Each donor's leukapheresis produced roughly between about 0.9 and 9.5 billion PBMCs. What the authors observed across the whole study: Rarefaction of sorted-subset datasets indicated incomplete sequencing despite the large sequencing depth. Pairwise subsampling led to the expectation that sequencing depth would affect the degree of clonotype sharing among donors. Only blood was sampled, and tissue TCR repertoires likely differ from those in blood. When a few donors were compared, the shared fraction of clonotypes was 5% to 6.5% for naive CD4, around 4% for naive CD8, 2% to 2.5% for memory CD4, and under 0.5% for memory CD8. The small number of donors limited the genetic and exposure-history diversity represented. Naive subsets generally had larger estimated clonotype richness than memory subsets. Higher generation probabilities were observed for clonotypes shared by all four sorted-subset donors than for non-shared clonotypes.

The CDR3 sequence holds 14 residues, the cysteine and phenylalanine included. The read is trimmed to its CDR3 DNA, 42 bases read in frame from base 1. Based on the germline V gene, the CDR1 and CDR2 sequences are SGHTA and FQGTGA. CD8 naive samples were obtained by positive selection for CCR7 among CD45RO-negative cells, yielding a CD45RA+CCR7+ population from which TemRA cells were excluded. Healthy HIV-negative adults with no recently reported acute infections or vaccinations were included as donors. Only Caucasian adults living in Nashville, Tennessee, USA were represented among the donors. Blood was collected by leukapheresis, and PBMCs were isolated by Ficoll-Histopaque density gradient centrifugation and then cryopreserved in liquid nitrogen vapor phase. Purity and quantity of every magnetically sorted T cell population were checked by analytical flow cytometry. Genomic DNA was isolated from each sorted fraction and quantified by UV absorbance on a Nanodrop 2000c.

Using the deep immunoSEQ assay, multiplex PCR amplified TCR CDR3 regions from genomic DNA. Extracted genomic DNA from each cell subset was distributed evenly across all wells of several immunoSEQ 96-well plates, and each plate was treated as a replicate. For sorted subsets, each replicate PCR was loaded with about 0.2 ug genomic DNA, equivalent to 30,000 or so T cell genomes. The purified libraries were quantified using a Qubit 3.0 fluorometer, sized with a Bioanalyzer 2100, and then quantified again using the KAPA Library Quantification kit. Every immunoSEQ 96-well plate was sequenced on a separate single-read 150-cycle Illumina NextSeq 550 flow cell. The study's own analysis went as follows. Because the immunoSEQ output held only junctional sequences and lacked quality scores, the filtering could not match the filtering applied to full-length reads. Sequences were annotated with PyIR, a Python wrapper for IgBLAST v1.9, using IMGT germline references to assign V/J genes and CDR3. Reads with weak V/J assignments (E-value above 1e-6), missing CDR3, stop codons, out-of-frame junctions, or ambiguous translated residues were removed. A V3J clonotype was defined by an identical inferred V gene, J gene, and CDR3 amino acid sequence. The percentage overlap between two repertoires was calculated by dividing the number of shared unique clonotypes by the size of the smaller repertoire. RTK rarefaction, the Chao1 estimator, and Recon v2.1 estimates of unobserved clonotypes were used to assess repertoire richness. OLGA was used to compute generation probabilities for all TCRbeta clonotypes that the gDNA method yielded from a handful of donors. What TCRdb holds here is the immuneACCESS table cut down to in-frame rearrangements. Part of the clones is not present; checked against another copy, under half of the missing clones reflect an unresolved V gene, and the others are unexplained. The DNA gave D and trimming, while V, J and clone size come from that table. The sample contains approximately 2,000,000 clones, 90% to 95% of them found a single time. The top ten hold roughly 1.7% of the sample.

The count of this clone is one. Its antigen has not been determined. No per-base quality is available; no much larger clone lies one base away. The TCR originated in a man between 18 and 35 years old in good health. Some clones in this sample may be carry-over from other donors' samples. Sequencing was performed on naive CD8+ T cells from PBMCs. In the paper's terms, the cell subset or site label means: CD45RA+CCR7+. The chain employs TRBV7-3 and TRBJ2-5, and TRBD1 matches 8 of the central bases. The DNA end is more similar to TRBJ2-7, so the J call may be wrong. CDR3 sequence: CASSLTGTGDEQYF. The nucleotide sequence is TGTGCCAGCAGCTTAACCGGGACAGGAGACGAGCAGTACTTC.